A single T cell receptor (beta chain) is shown here with its context. The sample belongs to a study of naive and memory T cell subsets. Both TRBC1 and TRBC2 were covered by a beta constant-region primer of two equimolar oligonucleotides. Ligated cDNA was amplified by four rounds of PCR with nested alpha and beta constant-region primers and SP2. TCRdb reprocessed the UMI-ligation and nested PCR reads with MiXCR, giving one entry per CDR3 protein. The sample carries 95,000 to 150,000 distinct CDR3 sequences, over 30% recorded once. Germline CDR1 is MNHNS and CDR2 is SASEGT. Trimming took off 1 base at V and 2 bases at J, with 14 bases between the two ends. The CDR3 length is 16 residues.

Material: central memory CD4+ T cells from blood. This sequence originates from a human donor in good health. This chain joins TRBV6-1 and TRBJ1-2; no clear D gene. CDR3 region: CASSEGGTLLNYGYTF. The CDR3 nucleotides are TGTGCCAGCAGTGAAGGGGGTACGCTTCTCAACTATGGCTACACCTTC.